Many counts were recorded for the clone carrying this TCR beta chain. Its antigen is currently unknown. The entry originates in a study of identical twins. General observations from the study: Findings came from cross-sectional statistics, without long-term follow-up of donors. Models came in too low on out-of-frame TCR alpha sharing in monozygotic twins.

TCRdb recomputed calls from the 5' RACE reads with MiXCR, one row per CDR3 protein. The data contain roughly 150,000 distinct CDR3 sequences, 3% to 4.5% of them singletons. Sequencing was performed on memory T cells sorted from blood. The TCR originated in a man in his late teens or twenties in good health.

The CDR3 nucleotides read TGTGCCAGCAGTTACGGCGTACCTAGCAATCAGCCCCAGCATTTT. Its translation is CASSYGVPSNQPQHF. This chain connects TRBV6-5 to TRBJ1-5; D remains unclear. This CDR3 comprises 15 residues. The ends were cut back, 2 bases at V and 0 bases at J, with 8 bases in the middle. Looked up from germline, CDR1 is MNHEY and CDR2 is SVGAGI.